The 20 T cell receptor beta chains listed next were all sequenced from one sample in a study of molecular identifiers for immune sequencing clone quantification (dated by TCRdb to the late 2010s). Libraries were prepared through PCR. The run used an Illumina HiSeq 4000. The public sequencing data were trimmed at Q25 with fastp and processed into clonotypes with MiXCR by TCRdb, which kept only in-frame beta chains. CDR3 protein duplicates are merged, each entry listing the most common genes and DNA. The sample includes more than 450,000 distinct CDR3 sequences, with around 21% observed a single time. The top ten clonotypes cover more than 0.8% of the sample. Source material: naive CD8+ T cells from blood, with Jurkat cell RNA spiked in. The meaning of the sample's cell subset or site label: FACS-sorted CD8+CD4-CCR7+CD45RA+ naive T cells. These receptors came from a human donor in good health. Some libraries in this study had Jurkat cell RNA spiked in.

The rearrangement uses TRBV15 and TRBJ2-2; tentatively, D is TRBD1 (6 bases). The CDR3 spans 18 residues. V was clipped by 2 bases and J by 1 base, with 17 bases between them. Germline values: CDR1 LNHNV, CDR2 YYDKDF (reference sequence). CDR3: CATSRPAADSLNTGELFF. CDR3 nucleotides: TGTGCCACCAGCAGACCGGCGGCGGACAGCCTGAACACCGGGGAGCTGTTTTTT. The full variable domain, completed using reference TRBV15 and TRBJ2-2, is DAMVIQNPRYQVTQFGKPVTLSCSQTLNHNVMYWYQQKSSQAPKLLFHYYDKDFNNEADTPDNFQSRRPNTSFCFLDIRSPGLGDTAMYLCATSRPAADSLNTGELFFGEGSRLTVL.

Ten or more counts support this clonotype. The chain carries TRBV29-1 and TRBJ2-2, with 9 bases fitting TRBD2. Germline V gene sequence: CDR1 SQVTM, CDR2 ANQGSEA. After removal of 0 bases from V and 5 bases from J, the junction contained 4 bases not matched to a gene. There are 15 residues in the CDR3. The CDR3 DNA is TGCAGCGTTGAAGATACAGCGGGAGGAACCGGGGAGCTGTTTTTT. Residues: CSVEDTAGGTGELFF.

In this sample, this clonotype turned up many times. The chain couples TRBV12-3 or TRBV12-4 to TRBJ2-7; the D call may be TRBD1 or TRBD2 (6 bases each). The CDR3 totals 13 residues. Trimming took off 8 bases at V and 7 bases at J, with 18 bases between the two ends. CDR3 bases: TGTGCCAGCTTCGGGGGCCCTCTTTGGGAGCAGTACTTC. Protein: CASFGGPLWEQYF.

Concerning this clonotype itself: A much larger clone differs by one base, so this may be a read error. The V call is TRBV13, the J call TRBJ1-2, with 9 bases that match TRBD1. V was clipped by 5 bases and J by 7 bases; unmatched bases: 5. The CDR3 contains 13 residues. Germline CDR1 PRHDT, CDR2 FYEKMQ (reference sequence). The CDR3 DNA reads TGTGCCAGCAGCCCCGACAGGGGGTTTGGCTACACCTTC. Amino acid sequence: CASSPDRGFGYTF.

At least ten counts were recorded for this clonotype. This sequence joins TRBV6-1 and TRBJ1-1, with D hard to call. CDR3 length: 11 amino acids. Trimming removed 10 bases from V and 4 bases from J, with 10 bases in between. In germline, CDR1 is MNHNS, CDR2 SASEGT. The CDR3 protein is CAISIPTEAFF. The CDR3 DNA is TGTGCCATCTCTATCCCCACTGAAGCTTTCTTT.

The genes are TRBV2 and TRBJ1-2, with unresolved D. The CDR3 is 14 residues long. Germline CDR1 reads SNHLY; CDR2 reads FYNNEI. V lost 8 bases and J lost 5, with 18 bases in between. The CDR3 reads CASSGMTEAYGYTF. The CDR3 DNA is TGTGCCAGCTCGGGGATGACGGAGGCTTATGGCTACACCTTC.

The CDR3 region has the DNA TGTGCCTCAAAGGGAGTTCACCCCCTCCACTTT. It yields the protein CASKGVHPLHF. This chain uses TRBV28 with TRBJ1-6; D uncertain. CDR1 and CDR2 from the germline V gene are MDHEN and SYDVKM. V lost 11 bases to trimming and J lost 13 bases, with 15 bases between them. The CDR3 contains 11 residues.

In its sample, this clonotype was seen many times. The chain uses TRBV14 and TRBJ2-5, with 9 bases aligning to TRBD2. In germline, CDR1 is SGHDN, CDR2 FVKESK. The CDR3 extends over 15 amino acids. V was clipped by 4 bases and J by 5 bases; unmatched bases: 8. CDR3 loop: CASSRQGLAIETQYF. The CDR3 nucleotides read TGTGCCAGCAGCCGCCAGGGACTAGCTATCGAGACCCAGTACTTC.

This clonotype was picked up many times. The chain links TRBV6-2 or TRBV6-3 to TRBJ1-1; tentatively, D is TRBD1 (5 bases). The V and J ends lost 1 base and 11 bases respectively, with 20 bases between them. CDR1 and CDR2 from the germline V gene are MNHEY and SVGEGT. This CDR3 region has 15 residues. The CDR3 is CASSYLGEGASDAFF. The CDR3 DNA is TGTGCCAGCAGTTACTTGGGCGAAGGGGCGTCGGATGCTTTCTTT.

This clonotype was detected many times. V gene TRBV7-9 combines with J gene TRBJ2-5; D possibly matches TRBD1 or TRBD2 (5 bases each). This CDR3 is built from 13 residues. Germline V gene data show CDR1 as SEHNR and CDR2 as FQNEAQ (reference sequence). V lost 3 bases and J 5 bases, leaving 10 bases between the germline ends. The CDR3 region has the DNA TGTGCCAGCAGCTTTTCCGGGGACGAGACCCAGTACTTC. Its protein product is CASSFSGDETQYF.

For this clonotype: This may stem from a read error, because a much larger clone lies one nucleotide away. The V call is TRBV7-9, the J call TRBJ2-7; TRBD1 matches at 7 bases. The CDR3 is 15 amino acids. From germline, CDR1 is SEHNR and CDR2 FQNEAQ (reference sequence). The DNA for the CDR3 is TGTGGCAGCAGCTCCGGACAGGACAGCTCCTACGAGCAGTACTTC. As protein: CGSSSGQDSSYEQYF. Full variable domain (outside the CDR3, taken from reference TRBV7-9 and TRBJ2-7): DTGVSQNPRHKITKRGQNVTFRCDPISEHNRLYWYRQTLGQGPEFLTYFQNEAQLEKSRLLSDRFSAERPKGSFSTLEIQRTEQGDSAMYLCGSSSGQDSSYEQYFGPGTRLTVT.

This clonotype was detected a few times. The chain combines TRBV2 with TRBJ2-1, with D perhaps matching TRBD1 or TRBD2 (5 bases each). Germline V CDR1 and CDR2: SNHLY, FYNNEI. V dropped 3 bases and J dropped 9 bases, with 21 bases sitting between them. The CDR3 has 16 amino acids. CDR3 in DNA: TGTGCCAGCAGTGATTTGGGGACGGTCCCTGGGGGTGAGCAGTTCTTC. Translating gives CASSDLGTVPGGEQFF.

V is TRBV6-2 or TRBV6-3 and J is TRBJ1-6, with 7 bases matching TRBD1. Germline V gives CDR1 MNHEY, CDR2 SVGEGT. Trimming at V came to 10 bases and at J to 5 bases, leaving 11 bases not matched to a gene. The CDR3 has 15 amino acids. The CDR3 spells CANRRQGWDNSPLHF. The CDR3 DNA reads as TGTGCCAACAGACGACAGGGTTGGGATAATTCACCCCTCCACTTT.

The chain has TRBV6-2 or TRBV6-3 and TRBJ2-7; the D gene is possibly TRBD1 (6 bases). The CDR3 sequence is 15 residues long. The germline V and J ends were trimmed by 0 bases and 7 bases, with 16 bases remaining between them. CDR1 MNHEY and CDR2 SVGEGT come from the germline V gene. CDR3 sequence reads: CASSYSRTVSVEQYF. The CDR3 DNA is TGTGCCAGCAGTTACTCCCGGACAGTTTCTGTGGAGCAGTACTTC.

This clonotype has just a few counts. The chain carries TRBV6-2 or TRBV6-3 and TRBJ2-5; TRBD2 matches at 9 bases. The length of the CDR3 is 19 residues. The V gene end was trimmed by 2 bases and the J gene end by 2 bases; junction bases not matched to a gene: 15. Looked up from germline, CDR1 is MNHEY and CDR2 is SVGEGT. The CDR3 loop is CASSYPPGTSNEWQETQYF. The CDR3 nucleotides are TGTGCCAGCAGTTACCCTCCCGGGACTAGCAATGAGTGGCAAGAGACCCAGTACTTC.

This clonotype showed up just a few times. The chain recombines TRBV5-6 with TRBJ2-7; the D gene is possibly TRBD2 (6 bases). CDR1 and CDR2 (germline): SGHDT, YYEEEE. The CDR3 has 15 residues. Between the trimmed V and J ends, which lost 7 bases and 2 bases, there was a span of 19 bases. CDR3 in amino acids: CASHPPTRSPYEQYF. CDR3 coding DNA: TGTGCCAGCCATCCTCCGACTAGGTCCCCCTACGAGCAGTACTTC.

The table lists this clonotype with many counts. The chain is built from TRBV4-1 and TRBJ2-7, with 8 bases lining up with TRBD1. Germline V gene lookup returns CDR1 MGHRA and CDR2 YSYEKL. The CDR3 spans 15 residues. V trimming: 4 bases; J trimming: 3 bases; junction bases outside the gene matches: 8. The CDR3 DNA follows: TGCGCCAGCAGCCCAGGACAGGGATCCTTCTACGAGCAGTACTTC. Translated, it gives CASSPGQGSFYEQYF.

The sample holds a few counts of this clonotype. The rearrangement uses TRBV5-5 and TRBJ2-7; TRBD1 agrees at 9 bases. The CDR3 covers 16 residues. Per germline, CDR1 SGHKS and CDR2 YYEKEE (reference sequence). V shed 5 bases, J shed 0 bases, and the junction held 9 bases outside the gene matches. The CDR3 loop reads CASSTAHRGLSYEQYF. In DNA form, the CDR3 reads TGTGCCAGCAGTACTGCCCACAGGGGGCTCTCCTACGAGCAGTACTTC. The full variable domain, with the rest looked up from reference TRBV5-5 and TRBJ2-7, is DAGVTQSPTHLIKTRGQQVTLRCSPISGHKSVSWYQQVLGQGPQFIFQYYEKEERGRGNFPDRFSARQFPNYSSELNVNALLLGDSALYLCASSTAHRGLSYEQYFGPGTRLTVT.

On this clonotype itself: A much bigger clone sits one base away, suggesting this may be a read error. The genes are TRBV20-1 and TRBJ2-2; 7 bases are a match to TRBD2. Germline assignment: CDR1 DFQATT and CDR2 SNEGSKA (reference sequence). This CDR3 comprises 17 residues. CDR3 sequence: CSASHYMGGSSTVELFF. In DNA, the CDR3 is TGCAGTGCTAGTCATTACATGGGGGGGAGTAGCACCGTGGAGCTGTTTTTT.

The table lists this clonotype with many counts. The rearrangement links TRBV4-1 to TRBJ1-1, with a weak D call TRBD1 (6 bases). V dropped 1 base and J dropped 6 bases, with 9 bases sitting between them. This CDR3 has 13 amino acids. Looked up from germline, CDR1 is MGHRA and CDR2 is YSYEKL. Here the CDR3 DNA reads TGCGCCAGCAGCCAAGTGGGGGGGCCTGAAGCTTTCTTT. It yields the protein CASSQVGGPEAFF.